Given below is one TCR beta chain in context. This sample is part of a study of blood T cell repertoires in COVID-19. Study-wide context: Two negative PCRs, clearance, or symptom resolution characterized the recovered Cohort 3 donors. T cells, B-cell-depleted T cells, or PBMCs provided the cDNA or gDNA that served as material. Acute and convalescent COVID-19 samples came from the United States, Italy and Spain.

Those enrolled, adults aged about 18 to 89 years, came from about two dozen US areas. V lost 3 bases to trimming and J lost 6 bases; unmatched junction nucleotides: 4. The CDR3 extends over 14 amino acids. The germline V gene has CDR1 SGHNT and CDR2 YYREEE (reference sequence). Assay used: immunoSEQ multiplex PCR; TCRdb lists only in-frame clones, some missing. Of over 250,000 clones listed, about 88% are singletons. Input material: PBMCs or T cells enriched from blood (not recorded which). The V and J genes are TRBV5-4 and TRBJ2-7; 12 nucleotides align to TRBD1. The receptor comes from a woman in her sixties or seventies in a cohort exposed to, infected with or recovered from COVID-19 (not recorded which). The CDR3 here is CASSSGQGASEQYF. CDR3 bases: TGTGCCAGCAGCTCGGGACAGGGGGCCTCCGAGCAGTACTTC. Full variable domain (remainder filled in from reference TRBV5-4 and TRBJ2-7): ETGVTQSPTHLIKTRGQQVTLRCSSQSGHNTVSWYQQALGQGPQFIFQYYREEENGRGNFPPRFSGLQFPNYSSELNVNALELDDSALYLCASSSGQGASEQYFGPGTRLTVT.